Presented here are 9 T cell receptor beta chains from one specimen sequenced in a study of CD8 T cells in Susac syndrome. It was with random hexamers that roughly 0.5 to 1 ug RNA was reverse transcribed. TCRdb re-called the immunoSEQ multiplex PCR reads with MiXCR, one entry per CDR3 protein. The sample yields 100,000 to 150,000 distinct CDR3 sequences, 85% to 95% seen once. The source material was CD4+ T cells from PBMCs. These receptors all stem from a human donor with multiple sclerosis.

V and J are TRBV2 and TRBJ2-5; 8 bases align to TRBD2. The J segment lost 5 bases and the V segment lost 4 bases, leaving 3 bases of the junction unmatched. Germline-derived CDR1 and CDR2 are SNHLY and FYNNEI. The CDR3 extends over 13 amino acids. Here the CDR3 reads CASSGVAGETQYF. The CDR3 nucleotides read TGTGCCAGCAGTGGTGTAGCGGGGGAGACCCAGTACTTC.

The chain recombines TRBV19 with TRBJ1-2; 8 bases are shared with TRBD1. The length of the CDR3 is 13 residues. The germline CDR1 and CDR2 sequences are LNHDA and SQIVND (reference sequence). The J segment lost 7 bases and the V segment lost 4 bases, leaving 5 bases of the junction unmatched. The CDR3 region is CASSRDRTFGYTF. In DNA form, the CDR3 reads TGTGCCAGTAGTAGGGACAGGACTTTTGGCTACACCTTC.

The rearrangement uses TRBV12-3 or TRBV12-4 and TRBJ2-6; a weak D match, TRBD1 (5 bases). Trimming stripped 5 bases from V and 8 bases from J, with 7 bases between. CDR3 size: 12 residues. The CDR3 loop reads CASSRGTNVLTF. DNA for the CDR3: TGTGCCAGCAGTAGGGGAACCAACGTCCTGACTTTC.

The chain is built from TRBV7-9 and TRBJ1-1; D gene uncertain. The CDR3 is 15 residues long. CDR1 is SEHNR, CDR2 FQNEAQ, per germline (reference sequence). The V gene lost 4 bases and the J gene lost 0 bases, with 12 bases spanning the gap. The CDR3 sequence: CASSSGRNLNTEAFF. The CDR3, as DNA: TGTGCCAGCAGCTCCGGGCGTAATCTGAACACTGAAGCTTTCTTT.

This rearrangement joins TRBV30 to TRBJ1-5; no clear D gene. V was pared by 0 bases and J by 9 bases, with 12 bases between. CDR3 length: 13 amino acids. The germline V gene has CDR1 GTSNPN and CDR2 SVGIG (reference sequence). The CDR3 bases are TGTGCCTGGAGTGTGGCCGGTGTTCCGCCCCAGCATTTT. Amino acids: CAWSVAGVPPQHF.

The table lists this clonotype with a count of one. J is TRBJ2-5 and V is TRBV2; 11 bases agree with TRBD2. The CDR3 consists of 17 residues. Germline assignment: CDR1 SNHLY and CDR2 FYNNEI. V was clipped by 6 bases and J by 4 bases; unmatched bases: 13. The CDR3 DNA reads TGTGCCAGCAGCCGGGAAGCCATAGCGGGGGGGCGAGAGACCCAGTACTTC. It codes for CASSREAIAGGRETQYF.

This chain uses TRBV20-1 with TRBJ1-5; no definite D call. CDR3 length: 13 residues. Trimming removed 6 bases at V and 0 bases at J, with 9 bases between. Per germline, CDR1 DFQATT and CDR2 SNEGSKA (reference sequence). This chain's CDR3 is CSAAGYSNQPQHF. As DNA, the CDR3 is TGCAGTGCGGCGGGGTATAGCAATCAGCCCCAGCATTTT.

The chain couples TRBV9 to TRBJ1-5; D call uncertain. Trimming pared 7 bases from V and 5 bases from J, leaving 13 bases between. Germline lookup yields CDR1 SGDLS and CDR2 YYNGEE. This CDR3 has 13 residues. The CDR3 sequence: CASSRPPDQPQHF. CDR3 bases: TGTGCCAGCTCTCGTCCCCCGGATCAGCCCCAGCATTTT.

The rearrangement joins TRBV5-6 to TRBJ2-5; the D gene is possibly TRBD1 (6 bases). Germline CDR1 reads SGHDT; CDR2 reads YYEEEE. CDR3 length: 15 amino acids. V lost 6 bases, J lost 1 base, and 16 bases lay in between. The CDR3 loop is CASTPLLDSQETQYF. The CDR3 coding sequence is TGTGCCAGCACCCCCCTGCTGGACAGCCAAGAGACCCAGTACTTC.